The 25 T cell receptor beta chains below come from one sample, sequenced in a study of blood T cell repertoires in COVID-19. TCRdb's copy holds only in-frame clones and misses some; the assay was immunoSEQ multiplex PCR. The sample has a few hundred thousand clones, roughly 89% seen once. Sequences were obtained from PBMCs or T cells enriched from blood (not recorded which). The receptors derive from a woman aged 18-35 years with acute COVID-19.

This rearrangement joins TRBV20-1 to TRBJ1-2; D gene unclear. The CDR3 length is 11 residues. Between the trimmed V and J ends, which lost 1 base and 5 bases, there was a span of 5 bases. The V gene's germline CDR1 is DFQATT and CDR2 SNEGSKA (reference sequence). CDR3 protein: CSARAGYGYTF. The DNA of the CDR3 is TGCAGTGCTAGAGCAGGATATGGCTACACCTTC.

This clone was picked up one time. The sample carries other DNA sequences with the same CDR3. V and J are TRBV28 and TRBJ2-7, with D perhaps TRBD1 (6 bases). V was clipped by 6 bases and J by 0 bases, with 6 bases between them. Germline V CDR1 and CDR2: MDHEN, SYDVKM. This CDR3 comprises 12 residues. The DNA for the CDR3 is TGTGCCAGCAGGACAGGCTCCTACGAGCAGTACTTC. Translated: CASRTGSYEQYF.

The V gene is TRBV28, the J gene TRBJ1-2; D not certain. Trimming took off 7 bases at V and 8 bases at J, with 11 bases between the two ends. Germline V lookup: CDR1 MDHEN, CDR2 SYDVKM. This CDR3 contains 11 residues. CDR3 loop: CASTRGGGYTF. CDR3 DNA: TGTGCCAGCACTCGGGGTGGCGGCTACACCTTC.

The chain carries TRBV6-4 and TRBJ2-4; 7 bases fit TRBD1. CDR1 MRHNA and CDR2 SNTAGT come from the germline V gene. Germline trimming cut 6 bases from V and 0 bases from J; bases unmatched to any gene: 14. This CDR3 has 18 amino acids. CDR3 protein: CASRRRGLLEGAKNIQYF. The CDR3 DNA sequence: TGTGCCAGCAGGAGAAGGGGGCTCCTCGAAGGAGCCAAAAACATTCAGTACTTC.

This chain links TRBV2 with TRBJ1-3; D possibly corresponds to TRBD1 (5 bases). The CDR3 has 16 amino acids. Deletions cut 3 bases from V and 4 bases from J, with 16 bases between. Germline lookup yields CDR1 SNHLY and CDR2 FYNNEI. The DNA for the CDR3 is TGTGCCAGCAGTGACGCCCGGACAACACTCGGAAACACCATATATTTT. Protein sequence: CASSDARTTLGNTIYF.

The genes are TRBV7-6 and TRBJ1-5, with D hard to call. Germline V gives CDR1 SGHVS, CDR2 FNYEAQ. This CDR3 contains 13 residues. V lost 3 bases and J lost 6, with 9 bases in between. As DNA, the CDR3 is TGTGCCAGCAGCTTCGGAGGGCGTCAGCCCCAGCATTTT. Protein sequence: CASSFGGRQPQHF.

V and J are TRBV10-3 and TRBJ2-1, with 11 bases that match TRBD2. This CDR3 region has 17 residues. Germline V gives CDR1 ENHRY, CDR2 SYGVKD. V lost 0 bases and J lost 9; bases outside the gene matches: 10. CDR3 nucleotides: TGTGCCATCAGTGAGTCTATCACTAGCGGGAGCAGGGGTGAGCAGTTCTTC. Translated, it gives CAISESITSGSRGEQFF.

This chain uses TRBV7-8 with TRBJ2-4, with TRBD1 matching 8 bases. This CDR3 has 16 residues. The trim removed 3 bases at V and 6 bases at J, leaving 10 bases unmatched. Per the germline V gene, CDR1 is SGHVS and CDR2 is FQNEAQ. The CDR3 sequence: CASSLAAGQGINIQYF. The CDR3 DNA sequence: TGTGCCAGCAGCTTGGCGGCTGGACAGGGCATAAACATTCAGTACTTC.

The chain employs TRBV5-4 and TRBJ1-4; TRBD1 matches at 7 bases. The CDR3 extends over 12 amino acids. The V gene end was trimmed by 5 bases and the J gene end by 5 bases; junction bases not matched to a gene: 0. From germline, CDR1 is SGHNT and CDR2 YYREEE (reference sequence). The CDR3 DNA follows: TGTGCCAGCAGACAGGGGAATGAAAAACTGTTTTTT. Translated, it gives CASRQGNEKLFF.

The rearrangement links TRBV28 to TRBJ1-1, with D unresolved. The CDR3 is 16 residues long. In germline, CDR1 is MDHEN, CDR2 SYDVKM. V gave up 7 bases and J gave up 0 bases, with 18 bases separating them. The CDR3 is CASTFGGGSMNTEAFF. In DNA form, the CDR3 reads TGTGCCAGCACTTTCGGAGGAGGGTCAATGAACACTGAAGCTTTCTTT.

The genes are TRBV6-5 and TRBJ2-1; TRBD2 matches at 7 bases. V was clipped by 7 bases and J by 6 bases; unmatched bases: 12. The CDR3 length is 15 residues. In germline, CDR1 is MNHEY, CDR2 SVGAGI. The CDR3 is CASISREPPPNEQFF. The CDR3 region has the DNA TGTGCCAGCATTTCGCGGGAGCCCCCCCCCAATGAGCAGTTCTTC.

The CDR3 region is CASSGDYGYNEQFF. CDR3 bases: TGTGCCAGCAGTGGGGACTATGGTTACAATGAGCAGTTCTTC. The rearrangement uses TRBV28 and TRBJ2-1; 7 positions match TRBD2. J lost 4 bases, V lost 5 bases, and 5 bases had no gene match. Germline V gene lookup returns CDR1 MDHEN and CDR2 SYDVKM. The length of the CDR3 is 14 residues.

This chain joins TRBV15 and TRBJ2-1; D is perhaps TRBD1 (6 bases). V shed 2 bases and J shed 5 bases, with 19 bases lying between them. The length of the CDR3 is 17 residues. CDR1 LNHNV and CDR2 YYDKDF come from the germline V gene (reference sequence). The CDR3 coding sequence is TGTGCCACCAGCAGAAGCCTTGACAGGCGCCCCAACAATGAGCAGTTCTTC. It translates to CATSRSLDRRPNNEQFF.

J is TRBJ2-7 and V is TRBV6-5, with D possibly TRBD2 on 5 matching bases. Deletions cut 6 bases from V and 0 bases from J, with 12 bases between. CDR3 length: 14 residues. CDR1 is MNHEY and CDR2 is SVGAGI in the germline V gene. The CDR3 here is CASRALVSSYEQYF. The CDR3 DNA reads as TGTGCCAGCAGAGCACTAGTCAGCTCCTACGAGCAGTACTTC.

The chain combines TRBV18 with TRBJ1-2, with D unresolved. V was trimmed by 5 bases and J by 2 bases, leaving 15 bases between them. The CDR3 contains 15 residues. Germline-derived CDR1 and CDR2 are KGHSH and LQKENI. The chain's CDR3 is CASSNSGEGNYGYTF. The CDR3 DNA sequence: TGTGCCAGCTCAAATTCGGGAGAGGGAAACTATGGCTACACCTTC.

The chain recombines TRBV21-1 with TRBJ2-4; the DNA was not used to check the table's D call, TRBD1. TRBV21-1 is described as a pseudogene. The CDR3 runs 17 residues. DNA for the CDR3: TGTGCCAGCAGCCTGACGGGACAGAAACTAGCCAAAAACATTCAGTACTTC. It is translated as CASSLTGQKLAKNIQYF.

CDR3 region: CASSHRGSTYEQYF. In nucleotides, the CDR3 is TGTGCCAGCAGCCACAGGGGCAGTACCTACGAGCAGTACTTC. The chain is built from TRBV7-9 and TRBJ2-7, with 7 bases matching TRBD1. Looked up from germline, CDR1 is SEHNR and CDR2 is FQNEAQ (reference sequence). The junction had 6 bases not matched to a gene; V was cut back by 5 bases and J by 2 bases. The CDR3 runs to 14 residues.

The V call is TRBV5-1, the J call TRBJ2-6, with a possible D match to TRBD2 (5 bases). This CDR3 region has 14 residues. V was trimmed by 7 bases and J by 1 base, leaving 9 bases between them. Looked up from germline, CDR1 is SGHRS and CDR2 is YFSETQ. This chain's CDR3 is CASRRDSGANVLTF. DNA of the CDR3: TGCGCCAGCCGACGGGATTCTGGGGCCAACGTCCTGACTTTC.

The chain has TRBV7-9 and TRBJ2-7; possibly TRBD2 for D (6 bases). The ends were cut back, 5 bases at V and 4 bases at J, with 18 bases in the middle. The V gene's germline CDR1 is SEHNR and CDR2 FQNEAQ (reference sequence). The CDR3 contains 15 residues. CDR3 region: CASSPPGEGRYEQYF. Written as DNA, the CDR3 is TGTGCCAGCAGCCCCCCGGGGGAAGGTCGGTACGAGCAGTACTTC. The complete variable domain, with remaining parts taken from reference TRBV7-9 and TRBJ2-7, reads DTGVSQNPRHKITKRGQNVTFRCDPISEHNRLYWYRQTLGQGPEFLTYFQNEAQLEKSRLLSDRFSAERPKGSFSTLEIQRTEQGDSAMYLCASSPPGEGRYEQYFGPGTRLTVT.

The CDR3 spells CASSPSPGNYGYTF. As DNA, the CDR3 is TGCGCCAGCAGCCCCTCCCCAGGAAACTATGGCTACACCTTC. This rearrangement joins TRBV5-1 to TRBJ1-2; no definite D call. Germline lookup yields CDR1 SGHRS and CDR2 YFSETQ. This CDR3 is 14 amino acids long. V was cut by 4 bases and J by 2 bases, with 12 bases left in between. The full variable domain, completed using reference TRBV5-1 and TRBJ1-2, is KAGVTQTPRYLIKTRGQQVTLSCSPISGHRSVSWYQQTPGQGLQFLFEYFSETQRNKGNFPGRFSGRQFSNSRSEMNVSTLELGDSALYLCASSPSPGNYGYTFGSGTRLTVV.

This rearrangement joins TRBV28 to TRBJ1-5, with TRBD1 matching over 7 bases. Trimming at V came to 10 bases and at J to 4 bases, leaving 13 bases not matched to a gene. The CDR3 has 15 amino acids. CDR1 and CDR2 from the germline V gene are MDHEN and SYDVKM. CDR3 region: CATRIGQERNQPQHF. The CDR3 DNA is TGTGCCACGCGTATAGGACAGGAGAGGAATCAGCCCCAGCATTTT.

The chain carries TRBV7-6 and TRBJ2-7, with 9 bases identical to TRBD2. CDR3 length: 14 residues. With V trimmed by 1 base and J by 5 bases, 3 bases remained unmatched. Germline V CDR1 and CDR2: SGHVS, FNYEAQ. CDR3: CASSLGLADHEQYF. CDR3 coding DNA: TGTGCCAGCAGCTTAGGACTAGCGGACCACGAGCAGTACTTC. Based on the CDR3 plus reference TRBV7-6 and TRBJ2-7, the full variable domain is GAGVSQSPRYKVTKRGQDVALRCDPISGHVSLYWYRQALGQGPEFLTYFNYEAQQDKSGLPNDRFSAERPEGSISTLTIQRTEQRDSAMYRCASSLGLADHEQYFGPGTRLTVT.

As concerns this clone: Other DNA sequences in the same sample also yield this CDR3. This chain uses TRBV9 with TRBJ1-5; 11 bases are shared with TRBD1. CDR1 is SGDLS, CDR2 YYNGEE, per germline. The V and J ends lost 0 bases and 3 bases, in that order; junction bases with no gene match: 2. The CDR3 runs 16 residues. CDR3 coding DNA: TGTGCCAGCAGCGTAGGGACAGGGGGCAACAATCAGCCCCAGCATTTT. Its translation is CASSVGTGGNNQPQHF.

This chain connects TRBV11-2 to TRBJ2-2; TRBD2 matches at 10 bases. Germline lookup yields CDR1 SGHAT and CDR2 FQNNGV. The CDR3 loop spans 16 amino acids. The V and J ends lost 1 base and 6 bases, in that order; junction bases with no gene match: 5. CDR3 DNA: TGTGCCAGCAGCTTAGTTCTAGCGGGAGACGCCGGGGAGCTGTTTTTT. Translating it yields CASSLVLAGDAGELFF.

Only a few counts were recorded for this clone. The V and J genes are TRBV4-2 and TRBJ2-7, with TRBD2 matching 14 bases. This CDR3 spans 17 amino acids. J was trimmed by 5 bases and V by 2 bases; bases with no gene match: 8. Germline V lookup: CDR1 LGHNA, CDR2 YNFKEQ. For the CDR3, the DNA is TGTGCCAGCAGCCAACCGGGACTAGCGGGAGAGGGCCACGAGCAGTACTTC. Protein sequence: CASSQPGLAGEGHEQYF.